The entry below describes one T cell receptor (beta chain). This specimen belongs to a study of cytomegalovirus exposure and HLA in healthy donors. The CDR3 covers 14 residues. CDR1 SGHAT and CDR2 FQNNGV come from the germline V gene. With 5 bases clipped from V and 8 bases from J, the junction kept 10 bases outside the gene matches. It was with 60 Vbeta and 13 Jbeta primers that the PCR ran. Assay used: immunoSEQ multiplex PCR; TCRdb lists only in-frame clones, some missing. Seen here are 120,000 to 150,000 clones, 61% observed once, and the top ten hold less than 2%. Sequencing used PBMCs. The rearrangement joins TRBV11-2 to TRBJ1-2; 8 bases agree with TRBD1. The sequence came from a male donor in good health and CMV-seronegative. The CDR3 is CASSRNQGAFGYTF. As DNA, the CDR3 is TGTGCCAGCAGCCGAAACCAGGGGGCATTCGGCTACACCTTC.